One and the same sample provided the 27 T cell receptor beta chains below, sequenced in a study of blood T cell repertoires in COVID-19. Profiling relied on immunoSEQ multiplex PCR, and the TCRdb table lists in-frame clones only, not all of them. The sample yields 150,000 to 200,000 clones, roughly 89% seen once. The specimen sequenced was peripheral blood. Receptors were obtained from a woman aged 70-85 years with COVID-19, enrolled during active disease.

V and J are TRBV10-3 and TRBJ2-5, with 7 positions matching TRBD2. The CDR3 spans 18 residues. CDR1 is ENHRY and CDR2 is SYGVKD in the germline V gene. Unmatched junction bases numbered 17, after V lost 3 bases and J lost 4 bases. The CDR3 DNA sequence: TGTGCCATCAGTGATCACGTAAGATCAAAGCGGGACCGAGAGACCCAGTACTTC. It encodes CAISDHVRSKRDRETQYF.

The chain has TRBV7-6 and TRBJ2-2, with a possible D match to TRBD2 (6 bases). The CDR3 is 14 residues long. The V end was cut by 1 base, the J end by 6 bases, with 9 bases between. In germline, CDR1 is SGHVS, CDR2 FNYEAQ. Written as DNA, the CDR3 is TGTGCCAGCAGCTTAGGGGGGGTTTCCGGGGAGCTGTTTTTT. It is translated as CASSLGGVSGELFF.

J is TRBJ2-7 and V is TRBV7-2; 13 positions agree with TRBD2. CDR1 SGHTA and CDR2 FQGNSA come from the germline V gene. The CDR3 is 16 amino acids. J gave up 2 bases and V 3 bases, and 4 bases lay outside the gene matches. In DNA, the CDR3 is TGTGCCAGCAGCTTGCCGGGACTAGCGGGGCCCTACGAGCAGTACTTC. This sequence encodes CASSLPGLAGPYEQYF.

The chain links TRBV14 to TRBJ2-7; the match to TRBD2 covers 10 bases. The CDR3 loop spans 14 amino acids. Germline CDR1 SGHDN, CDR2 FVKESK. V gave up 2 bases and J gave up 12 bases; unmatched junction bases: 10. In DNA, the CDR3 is TGTGCCAGCAGCCAAAGTGGTCTAGCGGGAGCATGGTACTTC. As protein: CASSQSGLAGAWYF.

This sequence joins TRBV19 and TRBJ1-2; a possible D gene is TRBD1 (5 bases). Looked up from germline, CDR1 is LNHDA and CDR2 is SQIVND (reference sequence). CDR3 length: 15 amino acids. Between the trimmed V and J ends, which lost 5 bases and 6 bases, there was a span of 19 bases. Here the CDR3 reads CASSPAMGGIDGYTF. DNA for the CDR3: TGTGCCAGTAGTCCAGCAATGGGGGGGATCGATGGCTACACCTTC.

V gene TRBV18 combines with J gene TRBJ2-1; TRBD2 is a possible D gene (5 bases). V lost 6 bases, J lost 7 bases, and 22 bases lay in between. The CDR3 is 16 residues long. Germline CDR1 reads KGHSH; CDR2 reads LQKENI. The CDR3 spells CASSPILGGRRNEQFF. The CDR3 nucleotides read TGTGCCAGCTCTCCCATTTTGGGCGGGCGTCGTAATGAGCAGTTCTTC. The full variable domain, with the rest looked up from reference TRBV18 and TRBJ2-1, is NAGVMQNPRHLVRRRGQEARLRCSPMKGHSHVYWYRQLPEEGLKFMVYLQKENIIDESGMPKERFSAEFPKEGPSILRIQQVVRGDSAAYFCASSPILGGRRNEQFFGPGTRLTVL.

CDR3 sequence: CAIRRTSGRASQYF. CDR3 DNA: TGTGCCATCAGAAGAACTAGCGGGAGGGCCTCACAGTATTTT. The chain has TRBV10-3 and TRBJ2-3; 13 nucleotides match TRBD2. The germline gives CDR1 ENHRY, CDR2 SYGVKD. The CDR3 loop spans 14 amino acids. V shed 6 bases and J 12 bases; nucleotides not matched to a gene: 9.

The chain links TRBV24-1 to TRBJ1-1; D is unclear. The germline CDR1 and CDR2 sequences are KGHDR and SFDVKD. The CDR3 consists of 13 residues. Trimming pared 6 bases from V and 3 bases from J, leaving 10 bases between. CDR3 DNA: TGTGCCACCAGTAACCCAAGCTACACTGAAGCTTTCTTT. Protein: CATSNPSYTEAFF.

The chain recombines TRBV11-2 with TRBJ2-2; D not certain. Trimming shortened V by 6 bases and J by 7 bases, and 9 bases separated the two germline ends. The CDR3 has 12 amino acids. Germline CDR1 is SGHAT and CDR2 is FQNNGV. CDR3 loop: CASRPTVGELFF. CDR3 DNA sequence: TGTGCCAGCAGACCGACTGTCGGGGAGCTGTTTTTT.

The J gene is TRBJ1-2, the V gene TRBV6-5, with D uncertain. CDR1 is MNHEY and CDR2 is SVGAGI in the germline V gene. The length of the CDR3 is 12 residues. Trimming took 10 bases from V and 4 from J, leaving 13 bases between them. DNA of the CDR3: TGTGCCACCTTCCGGGGTCGCTATGGCTACACCTTC. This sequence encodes CATFRGRYGYTF.

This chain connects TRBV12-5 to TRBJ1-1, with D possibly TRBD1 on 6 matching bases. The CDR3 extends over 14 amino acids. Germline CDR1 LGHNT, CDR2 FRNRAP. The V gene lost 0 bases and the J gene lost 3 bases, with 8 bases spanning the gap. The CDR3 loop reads CASGLVQGYTEAFF. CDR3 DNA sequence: TGTGCTAGTGGTTTGGTACAGGGTTACACTGAAGCTTTCTTT.

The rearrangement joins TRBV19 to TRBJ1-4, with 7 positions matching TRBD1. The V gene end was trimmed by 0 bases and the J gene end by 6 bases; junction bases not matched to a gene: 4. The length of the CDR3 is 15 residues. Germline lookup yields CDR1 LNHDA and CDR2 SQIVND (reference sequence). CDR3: CASSIETGVDEKLFF. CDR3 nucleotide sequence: TGTGCCAGTAGTATAGAAACAGGGGTGGATGAAAAACTGTTTTTT.

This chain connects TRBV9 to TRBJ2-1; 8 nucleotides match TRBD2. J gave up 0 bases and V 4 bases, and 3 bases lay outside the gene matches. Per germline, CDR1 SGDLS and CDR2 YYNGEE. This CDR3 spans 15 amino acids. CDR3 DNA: TGTGCCAGCAGCCTGAGCGGGAGCTCCTACAATGAGCAGTTCTTC. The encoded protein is CASSLSGSSYNEQFF.

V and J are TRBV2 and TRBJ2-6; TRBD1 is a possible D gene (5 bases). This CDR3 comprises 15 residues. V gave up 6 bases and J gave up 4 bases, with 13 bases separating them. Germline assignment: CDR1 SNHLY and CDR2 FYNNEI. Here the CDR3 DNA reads TGTGCCAGCAGGTTTTATGGGGCAGGGGCCAACGTCCTGACTTTC. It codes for CASRFYGAGANVLTF. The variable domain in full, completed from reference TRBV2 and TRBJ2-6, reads EPEVTQTPSHQVTQMGQEVILRCVPISNHLYFYWYRQILGQKVEFLVSFYNNEISEKSEIFDDQFSVERPDGSNFTLKIRSTKLEDSAMYFCASRFYGAGANVLTFGAGSRLTVL.

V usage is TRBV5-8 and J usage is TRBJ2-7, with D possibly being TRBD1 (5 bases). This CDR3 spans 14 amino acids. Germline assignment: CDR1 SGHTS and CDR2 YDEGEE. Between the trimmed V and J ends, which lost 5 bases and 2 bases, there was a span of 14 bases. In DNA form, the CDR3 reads TGTGCCAGCAGGGGGCAGCTACTAACCTACGAGCAGTACTTC. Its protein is CASRGQLLTYEQYF.

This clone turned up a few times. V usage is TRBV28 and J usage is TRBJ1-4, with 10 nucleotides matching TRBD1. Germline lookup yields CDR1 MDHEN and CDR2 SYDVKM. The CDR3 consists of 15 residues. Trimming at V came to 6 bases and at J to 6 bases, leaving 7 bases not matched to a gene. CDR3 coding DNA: TGTGCCAGCAGGATGGGGACAGGGGTTTATGAAAAACTGTTTTTT. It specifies CASRMGTGVYEKLFF. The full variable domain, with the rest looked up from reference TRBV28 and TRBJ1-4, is DVKVTQSSRYLVKRTGEKVFLECVQDMDHENMFWYRQDPGLGLRLIYFSYDVKMKEKGDIPEGYSVSREKKERFSLILESASTNQTSMYLCASRMGTGVYEKLFFGSGTQLSVL.

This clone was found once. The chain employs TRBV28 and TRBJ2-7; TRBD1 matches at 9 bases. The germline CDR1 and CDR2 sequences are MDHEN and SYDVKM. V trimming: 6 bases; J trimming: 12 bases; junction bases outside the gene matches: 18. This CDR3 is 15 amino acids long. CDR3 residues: CASRMRSGTGSLRYF. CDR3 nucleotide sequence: TGTGCCAGCAGGATGAGGTCCGGGACAGGGAGCCTTCGGTACTTC.

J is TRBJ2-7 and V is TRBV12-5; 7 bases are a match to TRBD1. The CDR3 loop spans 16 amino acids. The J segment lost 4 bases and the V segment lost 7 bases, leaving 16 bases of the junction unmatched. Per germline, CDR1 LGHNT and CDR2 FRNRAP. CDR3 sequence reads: CASVSTSGGYMYEQYF. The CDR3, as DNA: TGTGCTAGTGTCTCTACATCAGGGGGTTACATGTACGAGCAGTACTTC.

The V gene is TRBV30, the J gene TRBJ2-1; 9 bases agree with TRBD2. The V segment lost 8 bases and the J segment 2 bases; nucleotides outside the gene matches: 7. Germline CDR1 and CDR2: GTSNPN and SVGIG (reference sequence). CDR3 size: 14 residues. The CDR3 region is CAGQTSGPYNEQFF. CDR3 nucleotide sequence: TGTGCCGGACAAACTAGCGGGCCCTACAATGAGCAGTTCTTC. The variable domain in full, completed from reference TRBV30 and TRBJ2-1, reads SQTIHQWPATLVQPVGSPLSLECTVEGTSNPNLYWYRQAAGRGLQLLFYSVGIGQISSEVPQNLSASRPQDRQFILSSKKLLLSDSGFYLCAGQTSGPYNEQFFGPGTRLTVL.

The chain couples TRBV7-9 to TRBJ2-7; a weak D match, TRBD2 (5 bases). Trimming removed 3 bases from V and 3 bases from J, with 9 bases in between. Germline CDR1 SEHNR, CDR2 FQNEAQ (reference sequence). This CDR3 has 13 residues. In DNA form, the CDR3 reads TGTGCCAGCAGCTTGAGGGTAAACTACGAGCAGTACTTC. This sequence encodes CASSLRVNYEQYF.

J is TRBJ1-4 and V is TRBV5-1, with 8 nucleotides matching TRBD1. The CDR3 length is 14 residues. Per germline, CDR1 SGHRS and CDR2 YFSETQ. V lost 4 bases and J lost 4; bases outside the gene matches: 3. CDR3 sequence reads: CASSQTGDNEKLFF. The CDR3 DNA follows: TGCGCCAGCAGCCAGACAGGGGATAATGAAAAACTGTTTTTT.

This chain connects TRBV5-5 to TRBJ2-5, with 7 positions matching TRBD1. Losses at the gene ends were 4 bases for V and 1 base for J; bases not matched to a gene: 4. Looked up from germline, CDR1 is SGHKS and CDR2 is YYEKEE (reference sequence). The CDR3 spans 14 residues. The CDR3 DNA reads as TGTGCCAGCAGCATCTGGGACAGCCAAGAGACCCAGTACTTC. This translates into CASSIWDSQETQYF.

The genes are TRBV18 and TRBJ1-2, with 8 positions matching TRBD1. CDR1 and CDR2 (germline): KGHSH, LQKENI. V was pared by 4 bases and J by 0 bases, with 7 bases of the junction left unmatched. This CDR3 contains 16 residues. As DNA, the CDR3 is TGTGCCAGCTCACTCGCCGGACAGGGCCCTAACTATGGCTACACCTTC. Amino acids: CASSLAGQGPNYGYTF.

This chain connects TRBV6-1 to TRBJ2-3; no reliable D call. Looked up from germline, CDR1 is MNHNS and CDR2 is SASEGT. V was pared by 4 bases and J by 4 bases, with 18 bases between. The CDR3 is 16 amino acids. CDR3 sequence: CASSAYRPSGPDTQYF. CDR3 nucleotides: TGTGCCAGCAGTGCTTACCGGCCCTCAGGCCCAGATACGCAGTATTTT.

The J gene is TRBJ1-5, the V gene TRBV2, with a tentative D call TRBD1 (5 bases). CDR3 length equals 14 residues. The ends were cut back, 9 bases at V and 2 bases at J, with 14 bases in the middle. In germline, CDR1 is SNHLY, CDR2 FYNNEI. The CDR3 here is CASGPSRGNQPQHF. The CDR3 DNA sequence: TGTGCCAGTGGTCCCTCCAGGGGCAATCAGCCCCAGCATTTT.

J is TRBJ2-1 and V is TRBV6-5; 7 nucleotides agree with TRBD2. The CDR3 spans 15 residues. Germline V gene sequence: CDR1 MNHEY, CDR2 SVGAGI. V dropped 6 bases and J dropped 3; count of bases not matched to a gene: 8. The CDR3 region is CASRKRLADYNEQFF. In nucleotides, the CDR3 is TGTGCCAGCAGGAAGAGACTAGCAGACTACAATGAGCAGTTCTTC.

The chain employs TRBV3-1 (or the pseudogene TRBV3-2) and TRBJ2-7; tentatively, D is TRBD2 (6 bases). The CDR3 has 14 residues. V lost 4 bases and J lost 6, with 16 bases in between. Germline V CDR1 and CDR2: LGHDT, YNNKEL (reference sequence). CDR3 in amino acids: CASSPGGKPVEQYF. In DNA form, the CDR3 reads TGTGCCAGCAGCCCTGGCGGGAAACCCGTCGAGCAGTACTTC.